This T cell receptor (beta chain) was identified in a study of cytomegalovirus exposure and HLA in healthy donors. Points from the study as a whole: Most TCR beta V segments were productive about 90% or about 30% of the time in an earlier analysis. When the data were analyzed later, several of the most significant clusters appeared to be linked to common viral pathogens. It was in a later analysis that TCR association rates were seen to vary by HLA locus, highest for DRB1 and lowest for HLA-C.

The germline CDR1 and CDR2 sequences are SGHDT and YYEEEE. The CDR3 is 18 residues long. V was trimmed by 4 bases and J by 4 bases, leaving 27 bases between them. Of note for this clone: Its matching antigen is unknown.

PCR primers comprised 60 Vbeta and 13 Jbeta primers. In the original analysis: An analysis performed later counted 72 million or so unique TCR beta chains (roughly 10 million of them shared). TCRdb keeps only in-frame clones here, not all; method: immunoSEQ multiplex PCR. The D gene and trimming were derived from the DNA, and the V and J assignments and clone size from that table. There are approximately 130,000 clones in the sample; about 84% occur only once, and approximately 1.2% lies in the top ten. The chain couples TRBV5-6 to TRBJ2-7, with D possibly matching TRBD2 (7 bases). The source of this sequence is a boy aged 5-17 years in good health and CMV-seronegative. The sequenced sample was PBMCs. CDR3 in amino acids: CASSNVGSGWEGEYEQYF. In DNA, the CDR3 is TGTGCCAGCAGCAACGTGGGTTCCGGATGGGAGGGGGAGTACGAGCAGTACTTC. Together with reference TRBV5-6 and TRBJ2-7, the CDR3 gives the full variable domain: DAGVTQSPTHLIKTRGQQVTLRCSPKSGHDTVSWYQQALGQGPQFIFQYYEEEERQRGNFPDRFSGHQFPNYSSELNVNALLLGDSALYLCASSNVGSGWEGEYEQYFGPGTRLTVT.